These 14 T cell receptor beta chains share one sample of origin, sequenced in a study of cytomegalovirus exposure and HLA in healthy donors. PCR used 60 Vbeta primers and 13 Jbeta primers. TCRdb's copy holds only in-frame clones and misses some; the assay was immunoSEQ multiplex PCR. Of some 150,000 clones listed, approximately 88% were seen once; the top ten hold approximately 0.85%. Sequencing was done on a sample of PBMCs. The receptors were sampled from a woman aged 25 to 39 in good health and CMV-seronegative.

Here the CDR3 reads CASSLDRGKSYNSPLHF. CDR3 DNA: TGTGCCAGCAGCTTGGACAGGGGGAAGTCCTATAATTCACCCCTCCACTTT. This rearrangement joins TRBV7-9 to TRBJ1-6, with 10 positions matching TRBD1. The CDR3 sequence is 17 residues long. Germline loops: CDR1 SEHNR, CDR2 FQNEAQ (reference sequence). V gave up 3 bases and J gave up 1 base; unmatched junction bases: 3.

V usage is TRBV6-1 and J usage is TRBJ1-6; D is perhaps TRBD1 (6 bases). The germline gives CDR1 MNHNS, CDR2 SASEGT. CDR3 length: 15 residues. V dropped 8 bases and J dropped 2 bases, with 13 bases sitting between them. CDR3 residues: CASQGQGPYNSPLHF. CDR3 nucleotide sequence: TGTGCCAGCCAGGGGCAGGGCCCCTATAATTCACCCCTCCACTTT.

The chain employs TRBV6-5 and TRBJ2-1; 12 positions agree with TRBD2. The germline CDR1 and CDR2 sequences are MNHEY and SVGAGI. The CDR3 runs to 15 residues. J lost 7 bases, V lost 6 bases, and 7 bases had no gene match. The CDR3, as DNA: TGTGCCAGCAGGCCGACTAGCGGGAGTTGGAATGAGCAGTTCTTC. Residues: CASRPTSGSWNEQFF.

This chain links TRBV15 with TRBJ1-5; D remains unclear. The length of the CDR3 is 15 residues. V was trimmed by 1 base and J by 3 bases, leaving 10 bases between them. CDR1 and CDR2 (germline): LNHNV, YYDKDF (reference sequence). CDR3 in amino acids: CATSRAAGVNQPQHF. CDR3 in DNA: TGTGCCACCAGCAGAGCTGCGGGCGTCAATCAGCCCCAGCATTTT.

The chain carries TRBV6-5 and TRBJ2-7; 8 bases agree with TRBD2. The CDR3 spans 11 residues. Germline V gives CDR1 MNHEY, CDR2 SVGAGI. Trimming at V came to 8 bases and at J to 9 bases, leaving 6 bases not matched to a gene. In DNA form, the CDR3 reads TGTGCCAGCCGAGCGGGGGAGGTGCAGTACTTC. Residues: CASRAGEVQYF.

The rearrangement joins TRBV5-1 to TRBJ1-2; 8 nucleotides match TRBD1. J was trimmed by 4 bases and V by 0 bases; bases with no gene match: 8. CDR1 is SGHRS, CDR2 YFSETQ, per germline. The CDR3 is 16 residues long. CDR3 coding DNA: TGCGCCAGCAGCTTGGCAGTCTCGGACAGGGTCTATGGCTACACCTTC. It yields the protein CASSLAVSDRVYGYTF.

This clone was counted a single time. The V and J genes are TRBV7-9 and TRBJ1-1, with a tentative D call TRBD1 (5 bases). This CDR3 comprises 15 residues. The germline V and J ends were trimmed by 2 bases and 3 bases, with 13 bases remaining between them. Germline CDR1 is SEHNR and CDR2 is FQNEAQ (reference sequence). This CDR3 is CASSLQAPGDTEAFF. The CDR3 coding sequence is TGTGCCAGCAGCTTACAGGCACCGGGGGACACTGAAGCTTTCTTT.

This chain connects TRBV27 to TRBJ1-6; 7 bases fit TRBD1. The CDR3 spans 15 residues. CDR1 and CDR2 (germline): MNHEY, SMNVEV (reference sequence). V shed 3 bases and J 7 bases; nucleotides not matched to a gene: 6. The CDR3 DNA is TGTGCCAGCAGTTTCCAGGGGGGTAGGAATTCACCCCTCCACTTT. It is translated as CASSFQGGRNSPLHF.

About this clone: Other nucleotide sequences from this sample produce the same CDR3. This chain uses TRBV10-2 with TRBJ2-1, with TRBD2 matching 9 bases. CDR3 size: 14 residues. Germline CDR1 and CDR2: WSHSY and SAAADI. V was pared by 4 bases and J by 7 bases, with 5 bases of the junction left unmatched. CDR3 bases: TGCGCCAGCAGTGGGGCGGGAGGGTATAATGAGCAGTTCTTC. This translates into CASSGAGGYNEQFF.

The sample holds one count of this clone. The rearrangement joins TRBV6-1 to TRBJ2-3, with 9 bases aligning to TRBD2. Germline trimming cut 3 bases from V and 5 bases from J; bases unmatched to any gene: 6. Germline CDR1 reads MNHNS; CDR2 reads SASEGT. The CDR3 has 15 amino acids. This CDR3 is CASSDAAGGLDTQYF. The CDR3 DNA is TGTGCCAGCAGTGACGCGGCGGGAGGGTTAGATACGCAGTATTTT.

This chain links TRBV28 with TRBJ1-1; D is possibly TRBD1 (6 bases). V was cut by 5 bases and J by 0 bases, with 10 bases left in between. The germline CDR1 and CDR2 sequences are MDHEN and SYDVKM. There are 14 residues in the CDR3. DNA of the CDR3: TGTGCCAGCAGTGGGGACATGATGAACACTGAAGCTTTCTTT. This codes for CASSGDMMNTEAFF.

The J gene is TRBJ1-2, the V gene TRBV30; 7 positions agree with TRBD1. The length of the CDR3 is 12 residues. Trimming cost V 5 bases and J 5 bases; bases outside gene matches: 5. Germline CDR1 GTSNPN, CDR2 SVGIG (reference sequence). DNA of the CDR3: TGTGCCTGGGGGGACAGTTTATATGGCTACACCTTC. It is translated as CAWGDSLYGYTF. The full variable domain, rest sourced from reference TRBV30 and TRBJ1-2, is SQTIHQWPATLVQPVGSPLSLECTVEGTSNPNLYWYRQAAGRGLQLLFYSVGIGQISSEVPQNLSASRPQDRQFILSSKKLLLSDSGFYLCAWGDSLYGYTFGSGTRLTVV.

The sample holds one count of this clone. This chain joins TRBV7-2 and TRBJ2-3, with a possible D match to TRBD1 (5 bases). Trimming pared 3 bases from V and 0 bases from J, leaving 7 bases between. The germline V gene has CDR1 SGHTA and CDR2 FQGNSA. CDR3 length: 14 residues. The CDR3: CASSFRASTDTQYF. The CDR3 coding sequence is TGTGCCAGCAGCTTCAGGGCTAGCACAGATACGCAGTATTTT.

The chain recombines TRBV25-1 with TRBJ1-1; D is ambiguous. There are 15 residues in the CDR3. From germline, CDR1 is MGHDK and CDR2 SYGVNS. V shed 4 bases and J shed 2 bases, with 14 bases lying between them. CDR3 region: CASSGYSSLNTEAFF. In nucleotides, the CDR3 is TGTGCCAGCAGTGGTTACAGCTCCTTAAACACTGAAGCTTTCTTT.